These 15 T cell receptor beta chains were sequenced from one sample in a study of vaccination and CD4 T cells after COVID-19. Each CDR3 protein gets one entry after TCRdb re-called the PCR reads with MiXCR. The table shows about 33,000 distinct CDR3 sequences, with about 35% occurring only once. Noted time point: late sampling 161 to 241 days after vaccination in a few convalescent patients. The sample in question was CD4+ T cells from blood, obtained about 7 months after SARS-CoV-2 vaccination. These receptors were collected from a human donor who had recovered from COVID-19.

V and J are TRBV7-9 and TRBJ1-1; possible D gene TRBD1, 6 bases. The CDR3 covers 15 residues. V was clipped by 5 bases and J by 5 bases, with 18 bases between them. CDR1 SEHNR and CDR2 FQNEAQ come from the germline V gene (reference sequence). CDR3 in amino acids: CASSQQGGVVTEAFF. Written as DNA, the CDR3 is TGTGCCAGCAGCCAACAAGGGGGGGTGGTGACTGAAGCTTTCTTT.

The V gene is TRBV30, the J gene TRBJ1-6; TRBD1 matches 8 bases. Per the germline V gene, CDR1 is GTSNPN and CDR2 is SVGIG (reference sequence). With V trimmed by 7 bases and J by 8 bases, 7 bases remained unmatched. The CDR3 runs to 13 residues. CDR3 DNA sequence: TGTGCCTCCGTGGACAGGGTGGATTCACCCCTCCACTTT. This codes for CASVDRVDSPLHF.

The J gene is TRBJ1-2, the V gene TRBV6-1; TRBD1 agrees at 8 bases. The ends lost 8 bases at V and 2 bases at J; junction bases unmatched: 13. The V gene's germline CDR1 is MNHNS and CDR2 SASEGT. This CDR3 contains 16 residues. The CDR3 sequence is CASPRGMDRVNYGYTF. The CDR3 nucleotides read TGTGCCAGCCCCAGAGGGATGGACAGGGTGAACTATGGCTACACCTTC.

The chain links TRBV7-2 to TRBJ2-3; D is unresolved. The CDR3 sequence is 14 residues long. Germline V CDR1 and CDR2: SGHTA, FQGNSA. The V gene lost 3 bases and the J gene lost 0 bases, with 7 bases spanning the gap. The CDR3 reads CASSFSSSTDTQYF. The CDR3 DNA reads TGTGCCAGCAGCTTTTCCAGTAGCACAGATACGCAGTATTTT.

This clonotype was seen more than once but under ten times. This chain connects TRBV7-8 to TRBJ1-5; D possibly corresponds to TRBD1 (5 bases). CDR1 is SGHVS and CDR2 is FQNEAQ in the germline V gene. This CDR3 contains 13 residues. V was pared by 5 bases and J by 6 bases, with 11 bases between. The CDR3 bases are TGTGCCAGCAGCAGAGCAGGGTCTCAGCCCCAGCATTTT. This encodes CASSRAGSQPQHF. Based on the CDR3 plus reference TRBV7-8 and TRBJ1-5, the full variable domain is GAGVSQSPRYKVAKRGQDVALRCDPISGHVSLFWYQQALGQGPEFLTYFQNEAQLDKSGLPSDRFFAERPEGSVSTLKIQRTQQEDSAVYLCASSRAGSQPQHFGDGTRLSIL.

The table lists this clonotype with a few counts. The chain recombines TRBV2 with TRBJ1-2, with D maybe TRBD1 (5 bases). The germline V and J ends were trimmed by 2 bases and 4 bases, with 14 bases remaining between them. This CDR3 has 15 residues. CDR1 is SNHLY, CDR2 FYNNEI, per germline. The CDR3 sequence is CASSEQGAGGYGYTF. DNA of the CDR3: TGTGCCAGCAGTGAACAGGGAGCGGGGGGCTATGGCTACACCTTC.

The rearrangement joins TRBV6-5 to TRBJ2-2; D remains ambiguous. CDR1 and CDR2 (germline): MNHEY, SVGAGI. The CDR3 runs to 13 residues. Trimming took off 2 bases at V and 6 bases at J, with 7 bases between the two ends. CDR3 residues: CASSYNLPGELFF. The DNA of the CDR3 is TGTGCCAGCAGTTACAATCTCCCCGGGGAGCTGTTTTTT.

This chain joins TRBV28 and TRBJ2-5; the D is unclear. Trimming took 5 bases from V and 7 from J, leaving 20 bases between them. This CDR3 comprises 15 residues. Per the germline V gene, CDR1 is MDHEN and CDR2 is SYDVKM. Written as DNA, the CDR3 is TGTGCCAGCAGTCCCCGCCGTTTAGCCGGCAGGACCCAGTACTTC. Amino acid sequence: CASSPRRLAGRTQYF.

This chain uses TRBV15 with TRBJ2-1; D unresolved. Germline CDR1 is LNHNV and CDR2 is YYDKDF (reference sequence). V shed 0 bases and J shed 3 bases, with 9 bases lying between them. The CDR3 consists of 15 residues. This chain's CDR3 is CATSRDFQVYNEQFF. In nucleotides, the CDR3 is TGTGCCACCAGCAGAGACTTTCAGGTCTACAATGAGCAGTTCTTC.

The chain uses TRBV15 and TRBJ2-3, with 14 bases aligning to TRBD2. The CDR3 covers 21 residues. Germline V gene lookup returns CDR1 LNHNV and CDR2 YYDKDF (reference sequence). The trim removed 1 base at V and 6 bases at J, leaving 18 bases unmatched. This CDR3 is CATSRVDGTSGGVGTPDTQYF. CDR3 nucleotides: TGTGCCACCAGCAGAGTTGACGGGACTAGCGGGGGAGTGGGAACCCCCGATACGCAGTATTTT. The variable domain in full, with the rest retrieved from reference TRBV15 and TRBJ2-3, is DAMVIQNPRYQVTQFGKPVTLSCSQTLNHNVMYWYQQKSSQAPKLLFHYYDKDFNNEADTPDNFQSRRPNTSFCFLDIRSPGLGDTAMYLCATSRVDGTSGGVGTPDTQYFGPGTRLTVL.

This clonotype was seen only a few times. The chain has TRBV6-1 and TRBJ2-5; D call uncertain. This CDR3 region has 14 residues. With 6 bases removed from V and 2 bases from J, the gap between germline ends came to 13 bases. The V gene's germline CDR1 is MNHNS and CDR2 SASEGT. Written as DNA, the CDR3 is TGTGCCAGCAGGATTATACGACTTCAAGAGACCCAGTACTTC. This translates into CASRIIRLQETQYF.

In this sample, this clonotype turned up a few times. The chain recombines TRBV20-1 with TRBJ2-7; 11 nucleotides line up with TRBD1. Germline CDR1 DFQATT, CDR2 SNEGSKA (reference sequence). The CDR3 has 12 residues. The CDR3 sequence is CSSGTGGYEQYF. The DNA for the CDR3 is TGCAGCTCCGGGACAGGGGGCTACGAGCAGTACTTC.

This clonotype was observed a handful of times. The germline gene is not matched at one end of the junction; a read error may be the cause. This rearrangement joins TRBV6-5 to TRBJ2-3; 7 bases are shared with TRBD2. The CDR3 covers 14 residues. Germline V gene sequence: CDR1 MNHEY, CDR2 SVGAGI. The DNA of the CDR3 is TGTGCCAGCAGTTGGCGGGAGAGCAAAGATACGCAGTATTTT. It encodes CASSWRESKDTQYF.

This chain links TRBV28 with TRBJ2-7; D ambiguous. CDR1 and CDR2 from the germline V gene are MDHEN and SYDVKM. The CDR3 is made up of 11 amino acids. V lost 11 bases and J 1 base, leaving 9 bases between the germline ends. CDR3 region: CAATDSYEQYF. CDR3 DNA sequence: TGTGCCGCGACCGATTCCTACGAGCAGTACTTC.

V is TRBV7-9 and J is TRBJ1-6; TRBD1 aligns across 7 bases. V lost 5 bases, J lost 5 bases, and 6 bases stayed unmatched. Germline loops: CDR1 SEHNR, CDR2 FQNEAQ (reference sequence). The CDR3 length is 15 residues. This CDR3 is CASSPLQGNNSPLHF. In DNA, the CDR3 is TGTGCCAGCAGCCCCCTACAGGGGAATAATTCACCCCTCCACTTT.